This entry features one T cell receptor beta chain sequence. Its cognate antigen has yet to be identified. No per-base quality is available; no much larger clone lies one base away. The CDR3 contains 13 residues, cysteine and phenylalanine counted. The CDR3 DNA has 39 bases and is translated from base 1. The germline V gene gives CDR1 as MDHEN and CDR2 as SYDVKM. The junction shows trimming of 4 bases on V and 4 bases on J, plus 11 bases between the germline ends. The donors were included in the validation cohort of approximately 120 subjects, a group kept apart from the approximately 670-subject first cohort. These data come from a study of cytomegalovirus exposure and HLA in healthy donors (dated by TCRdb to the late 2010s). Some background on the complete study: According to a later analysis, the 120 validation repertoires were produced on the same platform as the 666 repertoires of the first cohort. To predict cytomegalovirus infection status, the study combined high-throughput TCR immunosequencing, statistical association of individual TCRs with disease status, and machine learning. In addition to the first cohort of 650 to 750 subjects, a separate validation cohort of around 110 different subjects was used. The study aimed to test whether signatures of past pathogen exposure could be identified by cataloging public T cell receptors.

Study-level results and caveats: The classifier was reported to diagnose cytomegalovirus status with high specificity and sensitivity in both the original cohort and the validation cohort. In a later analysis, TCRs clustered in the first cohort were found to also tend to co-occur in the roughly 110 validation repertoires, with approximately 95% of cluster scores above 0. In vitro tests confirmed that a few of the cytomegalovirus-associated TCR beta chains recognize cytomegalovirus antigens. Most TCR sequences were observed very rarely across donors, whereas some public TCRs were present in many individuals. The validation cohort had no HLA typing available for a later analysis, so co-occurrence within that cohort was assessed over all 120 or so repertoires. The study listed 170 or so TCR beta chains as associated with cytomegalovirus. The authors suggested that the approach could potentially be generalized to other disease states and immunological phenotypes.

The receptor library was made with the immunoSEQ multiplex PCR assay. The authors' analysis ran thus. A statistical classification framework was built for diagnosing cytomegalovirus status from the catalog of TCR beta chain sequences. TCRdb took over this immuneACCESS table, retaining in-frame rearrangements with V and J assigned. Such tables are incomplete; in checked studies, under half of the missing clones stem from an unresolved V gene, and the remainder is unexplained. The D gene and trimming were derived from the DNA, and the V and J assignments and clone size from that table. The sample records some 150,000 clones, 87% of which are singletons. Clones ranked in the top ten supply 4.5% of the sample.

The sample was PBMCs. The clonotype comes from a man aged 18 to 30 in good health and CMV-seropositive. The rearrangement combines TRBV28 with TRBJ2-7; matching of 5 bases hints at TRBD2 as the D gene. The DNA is TGTGCCAGCAGTTACCGGACGGGATACGAGCAGTACTTC. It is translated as CASSYRTGYEQYF.